This T cell receptor beta chain was obtained from a study of blood T cells in healthy people across ages. V lost 6 bases and J lost 3; bases outside the gene matches: 8. Per the germline V gene, CDR1 is DFQATT and CDR2 is SNEGSKA (reference sequence). The CDR3 extends over 15 amino acids. For the second PCR, which ran for about 6 to 12 cycles, a sample-barcoded 5' primer and a J-beta primer mix were used. TCRdb redid the calling of the 5' RACE reads with MiXCR, one entry per CDR3 protein. The sample yields 1.5 million to 1.8 million distinct CDR3 sequences, approximately 39% seen once. The TCR was taken from a young woman in good health. The sequenced sample was blood. The chain has TRBV20-1 and TRBJ2-7; 13 nucleotides align to TRBD2. CDR3 sequence (DNA): TGCAGTGCGACCAAACTAGCGGGAGGGATCTACGAGCAGTACTTC. It translates to CSATKLAGGIYEQYF.